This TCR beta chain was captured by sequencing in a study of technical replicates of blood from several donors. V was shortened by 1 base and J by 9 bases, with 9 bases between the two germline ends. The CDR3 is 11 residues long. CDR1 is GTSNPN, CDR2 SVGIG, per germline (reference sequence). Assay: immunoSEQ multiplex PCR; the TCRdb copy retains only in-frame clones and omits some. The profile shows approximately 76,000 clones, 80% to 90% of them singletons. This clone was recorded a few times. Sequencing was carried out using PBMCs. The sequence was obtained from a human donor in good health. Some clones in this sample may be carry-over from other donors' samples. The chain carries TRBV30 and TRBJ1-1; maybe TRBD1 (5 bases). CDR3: CAWSEGLKAFF. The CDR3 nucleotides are TGTGCCTGGAGTGAGGGACTGAAAGCTTTCTTT.